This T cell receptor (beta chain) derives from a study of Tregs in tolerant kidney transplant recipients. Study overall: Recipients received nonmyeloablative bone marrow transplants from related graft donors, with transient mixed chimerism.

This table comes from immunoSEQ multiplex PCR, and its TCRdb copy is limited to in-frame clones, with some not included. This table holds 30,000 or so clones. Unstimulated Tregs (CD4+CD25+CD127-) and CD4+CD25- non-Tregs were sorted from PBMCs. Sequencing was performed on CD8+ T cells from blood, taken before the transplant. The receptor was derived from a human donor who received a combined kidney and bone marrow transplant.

The sequenced CDR3 bases are TGTGCCAGCAGCCTGGCGCAGCGGAGCTCCTACGAG. This gives the protein CASSLAQRSSYE. The full CDR3 protein is CASSLAQRSSYEQYF. The chain is built from TRBV5-6 and TRBJ2-7; D is perhaps TRBD2 (5 bases). The CDR3 end falls 3 residues outside the read, so it is completed with the germline J gene. V lost 4 bases to trimming and J lost 0 bases, with 14 bases between them. CDR1 is SGHDT and CDR2 is YYEEEE in the germline V gene. CDR3 length: 15 amino acids.